These 13 T cell receptor beta chains share one sample of origin, sequenced in a study of CD8 T cells in ankylosing spondylitis. TCRdb used MiXCR to reprocess the 5' RACE reads, holding one entry per CDR3 protein. The table has roughly 180,000 distinct CDR3 sequences, around 9.6% seen once. Sequenced input: blood, either unsorted or a sorted T cell fraction (not recorded which). The receptors were gathered from a female donor with ankylosing spondylitis or in good health (not recorded which).

CDR3 residues: CASRKTGLDNGYGYTF. The CDR3 DNA is TGTGCCAGCAGAAAGACCGGACTGGATAATGGCTATGGCTACACCTTC. The genes are TRBV9 and TRBJ1-2; D remains ambiguous. CDR1 is SGDLS, CDR2 YYNGEE, per germline. CDR3 length equals 16 residues. Trimming left V 5 bases short and J 4 bases short, with 21 bases between. Full variable domain (outside the CDR3, taken from reference TRBV9 and TRBJ1-2): DSGVTQTPKHLITATGQRVTLRCSPRSGDLSVYWYQQSLDQGLQFLIQYYNGEERAKGNILERFSAQQFPDLHSELNLSSLELGDSALYFCASRKTGLDNGYGYTFGSGTRLTVV.

In this sample, this clonotype turned up many times. The chain has TRBV5-1 and TRBJ2-5; D is uncertain. The V and J ends lost 1 base and 0 bases respectively, with 4 bases between them. CDR3 size: 13 residues. In germline, CDR1 is SGHRS, CDR2 YFSETQ. The CDR3 is CASSLTDQETQYF. In DNA, the CDR3 is TGCGCCAGCAGCTTGACAGACCAAGAGACCCAGTACTTC.

In its sample, this clonotype was seen many times. The CDR3 DNA sequence: TGTGCCAGCAGCGTAGAACTATGGGAGACCCAGTACTTC. Its translation is CASSVELWETQYF. The J gene is TRBJ2-5, the V gene TRBV9; the D is unclear. The length of the CDR3 is 13 residues. Trimming removed 0 bases at V and 5 bases at J, with 8 bases between. Looked up from germline, CDR1 is SGDLS and CDR2 is YYNGEE.

This clonotype was counted many times. DNA of the CDR3: TGTGCCAGCAGTTACAAGGGGTTTTGGGGGACTAGCGAAGATACGCAGTATTTT. It is translated as CASSYKGFWGTSEDTQYF. The chain couples TRBV6-5 to TRBJ2-3; 10 bases line up with TRBD2. Trimming cost V 2 bases and J 5 bases; bases outside gene matches: 13. This CDR3 contains 18 residues. Germline CDR1 reads MNHEY; CDR2 reads SVGAGI.

This clonotype was recorded at least ten times. A junction boundary mismatches the germline segment, possibly from a read error. V gene TRBV18 combines with J gene TRBJ2-7; D unresolved. The CDR3 sequence is 10 residues long. Per the germline V gene, CDR1 is KGHSH and CDR2 is LQKENI. For the CDR3, the DNA is TGTGCCAGCTCATCACCTAGGGAGTACTTC. It encodes CASSSPREYF.

This clonotype has only a few counts. The V call is TRBV9, the J call TRBJ2-7; 9 positions match TRBD1. From germline, CDR1 is SGDLS and CDR2 YYNGEE. V shed 0 bases and J 2 bases; nucleotides not matched to a gene: 3. The CDR3 has 15 amino acids. CDR3 sequence reads: CASSVAGQGTYEQYF. CDR3 DNA: TGTGCCAGCAGCGTAGCGGGACAGGGCACCTACGAGCAGTACTTC.

The chain carries TRBV7-9 and TRBJ1-1; D uncertain. This CDR3 spans 13 amino acids. V lost 7 bases and J 1 base, leaving 10 bases between the germline ends. Germline-derived CDR1 and CDR2 are SEHNR and FQNEAQ (reference sequence). In nucleotides, the CDR3 is TGTGCCAGCAAAGGAGCTGGGAACACTGAAGCTTTCTTT. This sequence encodes CASKGAGNTEAFF.

This clonotype was detected a few times. The chain joins TRBV6-6 to TRBJ2-1; D not resolved. Germline CDR1 is MNHNY and CDR2 is SVGAGI (reference sequence). Trimming stripped 6 bases from V and 9 bases from J, with 6 bases between. The CDR3 is 10 amino acids. CDR3 DNA: TGTGCCAGCAGGCAAGGTGAGCAGTTCTTC. As protein: CASRQGEQFF.

This clonotype was counted ten times or more. V is TRBV20-1 and J is TRBJ2-1; TRBD1 agrees at 9 bases. V shed 3 bases and J 10 bases; nucleotides not matched to a gene: 4. Germline V lookup: CDR1 DFQATT, CDR2 SNEGSKA (reference sequence). This CDR3 has 12 amino acids. CDR3 sequence: CSARGQGSEQFF. CDR3 nucleotide sequence: TGCAGTGCTAGGGGACAGGGTTCGGAGCAGTTCTTC.

This clonotype was picked up many times. The DNA of the CDR3 is TGTGCCAGCAGCTTTAGCTCGGGGGGACAGCCTAAAGAGACCCAGTACTTC. Translated, it gives CASSFSSGGQPKETQYF. V is TRBV7-7 and J is TRBJ2-5, with D perhaps being TRBD1 or TRBD2 (7 bases each). Germline V gene lookup returns CDR1 SSHAT and CDR2 FNYEAQ (reference sequence). V was pared by 3 bases and J by 3 bases, with 20 bases between. The CDR3 is 17 amino acids.

This clonotype was observed a handful of times. The CDR3 DNA sequence: TGTGCCAGCAGTGAATCCCCCACAGGGGTAACTGAAGCTTTCTTT. Translating gives CASSESPTGVTEAFF. The chain employs TRBV6-1 and TRBJ1-1; 7 bases are a match to TRBD1. This CDR3 contains 15 residues. CDR1 MNHNS and CDR2 SASEGT come from the germline V gene. V was pared by 2 bases and J by 5 bases, with 8 bases of the junction left unmatched.

This sequence joins TRBV20-1 and TRBJ2-1; 10 positions agree with TRBD2. Trimming removed 0 bases from V and 5 bases from J; junction bases left unmatched: 13. From germline, CDR1 is DFQATT and CDR2 SNEGSKA (reference sequence). This CDR3 has 18 residues. Written as DNA, the CDR3 is TGCAGTGCTAGAGATCACCGAAGTAGCGGGAGGACCGACAATGAGCAGTTCTTC. It specifies CSARDHRSSGRTDNEQFF.

There are a few counts of this clonotype. This rearrangement joins TRBV14 to TRBJ1-1, with a weak D call TRBD1 (5 bases). Trimming took 6 bases from V and 4 from J, leaving 12 bases between them. Germline lookup yields CDR1 SGHDN and CDR2 FVKESK. The CDR3 consists of 13 residues. The CDR3 nucleotides are TGTGCCAGCAGTTTAGACAGTACCACTGAAGCTTTCTTT. Residues: CASSLDSTTEAFF.